These T cell receptor beta chains were read from a single sample in a study of T cell changes during pregnancy in multiple sclerosis. Measured with immunoSEQ multiplex PCR; TCRdb has only the in-frame clones, and not every one. This table has 40,000 to 55,000 clones, 75% to 90% appearing once. The sample was CD8+ T cells from peripheral blood mononuclear cells, taken in the second trimester of pregnancy. These TCRs come from a female donor with multiple sclerosis, enrolled in a pregnancy study. CDR3s include the opening cysteine and the closing phenylalanine or tryptophan. A D gene is named only where the DNA matches it firmly. Clone size is not always given. Where it is, it says once, few, many or a class for expanded clones.

length: 14; J: TRBJ2-5; size: once; V: TRBV6-5; D: .; CDR3: CASSYHDSQETQYF; DNA: TGTGCCAGCAGTTACCACGACAGTCAAGAGACCCAGTACTTC
length: 15; J: TRBJ2-7; size: .; V: TRBV7-9; D: .; CDR3: CASSPRTGSSYEQYF; DNA: TGTGCCAGCAGCCCAAGGACCGGGAGCTCCTACGAGCAGTACTTC
length: 18; J: TRBJ2-1; size: .; V: TRBV30; D: TRBD1; CDR3: CAWSSYQIGTGHYNEQFF; DNA: TGTGCCTGGAGTTCCTATCAAATCGGGACAGGTCATTACAATGAGCAGTTCTTC
length: 15; J: TRBJ1-5; size: .; V: TRBV5-4; D: .; CDR3: CASSLQGLGNQPQHF; DNA: TGTGCCAGCAGCTTGCAGGGTCTGGGCAATCAGCCCCAGCATTTT
length: 15; J: TRBJ2-7; size: .; V: TRBV5-4; D: TRBD1; CDR3: CASSLGTGVFYEQYF; DNA: TGTGCCAGCAGCTTGGGGACAGGCGTTTTCTACGAGCAGTACTTC
length: 17; J: TRBJ2-5; size: once; V: TRBV28; D: TRBD1; CDR3: CASSLVLGTGDAETQYF; DNA: TGTGCCAGCAGTTTGGTCCTTGGGACAGGGGATGCCGAGACCCAGTACTTC
length: 12; J: TRBJ1-1; size: .; V: TRBV5-6; D: .; CDR3: CASSTGNTEAFF; DNA: TGTGCCAGCAGTACAGGGAACACTGAAGCTTTCTTT
length: 13; J: TRBJ2-1; size: .; V: TRBV5-6; D: TRBD1; CDR3: CASSLGQGFEQFF; DNA: TGTGCCAGCAGCTTGGGACAGGGGTTTGAGCAGTTCTTC
length: 16; J: TRBJ2-1; size: .; V: TRBV6-5; D: .; CDR3: CASSYSAIRGGYEQFF; DNA: TGTGCCAGCAGTTACTCGGCCATACGTGGGGGGTATGAGCAGTTCTTC
length: 14; J: TRBJ2-3; size: .; V: TRBV6-6; D: TRBD2; CDR3: CASSSSGGTDTQYF; DNA: TGTGCCAGCAGCTCAAGCGGGGGCACAGATACGCAGTATTTT
length: 14; J: TRBJ1-2; size: .; V: TRBV5-6; D: .; CDR3: CASSLGQNNYGYTF; DNA: TGTGCCAGCAGCTTGGGACAGAATAACTATGGCTACACCTTC
length: 11; J: TRBJ1-2; size: .; V: TRBV29-1; D: .; CDR3: CSVHETSGYTF; DNA: TGCAGCGTTCACGAAACGAGTGGCTACACCTTC
length: 13; J: TRBJ2-7; size: .; V: TRBV6-6; D: .; CDR3: CATGGDSSYEQYF; DNA: TGTGCCACGGGGGGGGACAGCTCCTACGAGCAGTACTTC
length: 17; J: TRBJ1-5; size: .; V: TRBV7-9; D: .; CDR3: CASSLEYGGQLNQPQHF; DNA: TGTGCCAGCAGCTTAGAATACGGGGGGCAACTTAATCAGCCCCAGCATTTT
length: 14; J: TRBJ1-5; size: .; V: TRBV6-1; D: .; CDR3: CASILDFGIQPQHF; DNA: TGTGCCAGCATTCTCGACTTTGGAATTCAGCCCCAGCATTTT
length: 14; J: TRBJ1-5; size: .; V: TRBV27; D: .; CDR3: CASSSQMGDQPQHF; DNA: TGTGCCAGCAGTTCTCAGATGGGCGACCAGCCCCAGCATTTT
length: 15; J: TRBJ1-4; size: once; V: TRBV9; D: .; CDR3: CASSPPGATNEKLFF; DNA: TGTGCCAGCAGCCCCCCGGGAGCAACTAATGAAAAACTGTTTTTT
length: 16; J: TRBJ2-6; size: .; V: TRBV15; D: TRBD2; CDR3: CATSRAGGDGANVLTF; DNA: TGTGCCACCAGCAGAGCGGGGGGGGATGGGGCCAACGTCCTGACTTTC
length: 13; J: TRBJ2-1; size: few; V: TRBV19; D: .; CDR3: CASSLALYNEQFF; DNA: TGTGCCAGTAGCCTAGCGCTATACAATGAGCAGTTCTTC
length: 17; J: TRBJ2-2; size: .; V: TRBV5-1; D: .; CDR3: CASSHIVREWNTGELFF; DNA: TGCGCCAGCAGCCACATTGTCAGGGAATGGAACACCGGGGAGCTGTTTTTT
length: 16; J: TRBJ2-1; size: .; V: TRBV4-2; D: TRBD2; CDR3: CASSQDPSGGAEEQFF; DNA: TGTGCCAGCAGCCAAGATCCTAGCGGGGGGGCCGAGGAGCAGTTCTTC
length: 15; J: TRBJ2-1; size: .; V: TRBV2; D: TRBD2; CDR3: CASRLAGGAYNEQFF; DNA: TGTGCCAGCAGGTTAGCGGGAGGGGCCTACAATGAGCAGTTCTTC
length: 14; J: TRBJ2-1; size: .; V: TRBV10-3; D: TRBD1; CDR3: CAISESTGVREQFF; DNA: TGTGCCATCAGTGAGTCCACAGGGGTACGGGAGCAGTTCTTC
length: 15; J: TRBJ2-7; size: .; V: TRBV19; D: TRBD1; CDR3: CASSIDSTGAYEQYF; DNA: TGTGCCAGTAGTATAGACTCGACAGGGGCCTACGAGCAGTACTTC
length: 12; J: TRBJ2-5; size: .; V: TRBV19; D: .; CDR3: CASSTGSWTQYF; DNA: TGTGCCAGTAGCACAGGGTCTTGGACCCAGTACTTC
length: 13; J: TRBJ1-2; size: .; V: TRBV13; D: .; CDR3: CASSPREVYGYTF; DNA: TGTGCCAGCAGCCCGCGGGAGGTCTATGGCTACACCTTC
length: 14; J: TRBJ1-6; size: .; V: TRBV16; D: .; CDR3: CASSAGVYNSPLHF; DNA: TGTGCCAGCAGCGCCGGGGTGTATAATTCACCCCTCCACTTT
length: 14; J: TRBJ1-1; size: .; V: TRBV6-5; D: .; CDR3: CASSYLGGNTEAFF; DNA: TGTGCCAGCAGTTACTTAGGGGGGAACACTGAAGCTTTCTTT
length: 14; J: TRBJ1-5; size: once; V: TRBV6-5; D: .; CDR3: CASRLGGSNQPQHF; DNA: TGTGCCAGCAGATTGGGGGGTAGCAATCAGCCCCAGCATTTT
length: 17; J: TRBJ2-3; size: .; V: TRBV7-8; D: .; CDR3: CASSLFVPLRSTDTQYF; DNA: TGTGCCAGCAGCTTATTCGTCCCCCTGCGGAGCACAGATACGCAGTATTTT
length: 14; J: TRBJ1-2; size: .; V: TRBV13; D: .; CDR3: CASSQTRTVYGYTF; DNA: TGTGCCAGCAGCCAAACTCGGACAGTCTATGGCTACACCTTC
length: 14; J: TRBJ2-5; size: .; V: TRBV13; D: .; CDR3: CASSLAAGLVTQYF; DNA: TGTGCCAGCAGCTTAGCTGCAGGGTTAGTCACCCAGTACTTC
length: 14; J: TRBJ2-2; size: once; V: TRBV5-4; D: .; CDR3: CASSFEGNTGELFF; DNA: TGTGCCAGCAGCTTTGAGGGAAACACCGGGGAGCTGTTTTTT
length: 13; J: TRBJ1-1; size: .; V: TRBV15; D: .; CDR3: CATSRANPTEAFF; DNA: TGTGCCACCAGCAGAGCTAATCCGACTGAAGCTTTCTTT
length: 13; J: TRBJ2-7; size: .; V: TRBV6-6; D: TRBD1; CDR3: CASSGQGPYEQYF; DNA: TGTGCCAGCAGTGGACAGGGACCCTACGAGCAGTACTTC
length: 14; J: TRBJ2-7; size: .; V: TRBV2; D: .; CDR3: CASIRDTLTYEQYF; DNA: TGTGCCAGCATTCGGGACACACTTACCTACGAGCAGTACTTC
length: 15; J: TRBJ2-2; size: .; V: TRBV11-2; D: TRBD1; CDR3: CASSFLGTGIGELFF; DNA: TGTGCCAGCAGCTTTCTTGGGACAGGGATCGGGGAGCTGTTTTTT
length: 15; J: TRBJ2-3; size: .; V: TRBV30; D: TRBD2; CDR3: CAWSLTSGSSDTQYF; DNA: TGTGCCTGGAGTCTTACTAGCGGGAGTTCGGATACGCAGTATTTT
length: 14; J: TRBJ1-2; size: .; V: TRBV27; D: .; CDR3: CASSDLGGGQGYTF; DNA: TGTGCCAGCAGCGACCTTGGGGGGGGACAAGGCTACACCTTC
length: 15; J: TRBJ1-4; size: .; V: TRBV7-9; D: .; CDR3: CASQGLISTNEKLFF; DNA: TGTGCCAGCCAGGGACTCATATCAACTAATGAAAAACTGTTTTTT
length: 19; J: TRBJ1-5; size: .; V: TRBV4-2; D: TRBD1; CDR3: CASSQDFGTGVISNQPQHF; DNA: TGTGCCAGCAGCCAAGATTTTGGGACAGGAGTGATTAGCAATCAGCCCCAGCATTTT
length: 11; J: TRBJ2-1; size: .; V: TRBV9; D: .; CDR3: CASSVACEQFF; DNA: TGTGCCAGCAGCGTAGCATGTGAGCAGTTCTTC
length: 14; J: TRBJ2-3; size: .; V: TRBV10-1; D: .; CDR3: CASSDRFSGDTQYF; DNA: TGCGCCAGCAGTGACCGATTTTCCGGGGATACGCAGTATTTT
length: 15; J: TRBJ1-1; size: .; V: TRBV6-4; D: .; CDR3: CASSEEDGVNTEAFF; DNA: TGTGCCAGCAGTGAGGAAGACGGGGTGAACACTGAAGCTTTCTTT
length: 16; J: TRBJ2-5; size: .; V: TRBV7-6; D: TRBD2; CDR3: CASSRRGGGGRETQYF; DNA: TGTGCCAGCAGCCGAAGGGGCGGCGGGGGGCGCGAGACCCAGTACTTC
length: 15; J: TRBJ2-5; size: .; V: TRBV6-5; D: TRBD2; CDR3: CASSYGAGGGETQYF; DNA: TGTGCCAGCAGTTACGGAGCGGGGGGTGGGGAGACCCAGTACTTC
length: 16; J: TRBJ1-4; size: .; V: TRBV21-1; D: .; CDR3: CASSSREGGKREKLFF; DNA: TGTGCCAGCAGCAGTAGGGAGGGGGGCAAAAGGGAAAAACTGTTTTTT
length: 16; J: TRBJ2-3; size: .; V: TRBV25-1; D: TRBD1; CDR3: CASSEYGTGAGDTQYF; DNA: TGTGCCAGCAGTGAATATGGGACAGGGGCTGGAGATACGCAGTATTTT
length: 19; J: TRBJ2-5; size: .; V: TRBV14; D: .; CDR3: CASSHPGAETYLGQETQYF; DNA: TGTGCCAGCAGCCACCCTGGGGCGGAAACTTATCTCGGGCAAGAGACCCAGTACTTC
length: 13; J: TRBJ1-5; size: .; V: TRBV4-1; D: .; CDR3: CASSQEPEQPQHF; DNA: TGCGCCAGCAGCCAGGAACCGGAGCAGCCCCAGCATTTT